Below are 28 T cell receptor beta chains sequenced from a single sample in a study of blood T cell repertoires in COVID-19. The assay was immunoSEQ multiplex PCR, and TCRdb's table has in-frame clones only and misses some. The sample yields roughly 50,000 clones, roughly nine tenths seen once. What was sequenced was peripheral blood. These receptor sequences come from a woman aged 40-49 years with active COVID-19.

In its sample, this clone was seen once. The rearrangement joins TRBV7-9 to TRBJ1-1; D is perhaps TRBD1 (6 bases). Germline CDR1 reads SEHNR; CDR2 reads FQNEAQ (reference sequence). The V end lost 1 base, the J end lost 4 bases, and 16 bases lay between the germline ends. This CDR3 has 16 amino acids. This CDR3 is CASSLGPPQGSTEAFF. Written as DNA, the CDR3 is TGTGCCAGCAGCTTAGGGCCCCCACAGGGTAGCACTGAAGCTTTCTTT.

This chain joins TRBV11-3 and TRBJ1-2; 7 nucleotides align to TRBD1. Losses at the gene ends were 0 bases for V and 3 bases for J; bases not matched to a gene: 10. Germline-derived CDR1 and CDR2 are SGHNT and YENEEA. CDR3 length: 17 residues. CDR3 bases: TGTGCCAGCAGCTTAGATCCCCACAGGGGATCATACTATGGCTACACCTTC. Translation gives CASSLDPHRGSYYGYTF.

The V and J genes are TRBV7-2 and TRBJ1-4; 8 bases agree with TRBD1. With V trimmed by 5 bases and J by 8 bases, 10 bases remained unmatched. The CDR3 consists of 15 residues. Germline CDR1 and CDR2: SGHTA and FQGNSA. The CDR3 is CASSPGGAGYEKLFF. CDR3 coding DNA: TGTGCCAGCAGCCCAGGGGGCGCTGGGTACGAAAAACTGTTTTTT. The full variable domain, its missing parts supplied by reference TRBV7-2 and TRBJ1-4, is GAGVSQSPSNKVTEKGKDVELRCDPISGHTALYWYRQSLGQGLEFLIYFQGNSAPDKSGLPSDRFSAERTGGSVSTLTIQRTQQEDSAVYLCASSPGGAGYEKLFFGSGTQLSVL.

This clone was found once. The V gene is TRBV5-4, the J gene TRBJ1-2; TRBD1 aligns across 9 bases. J lost 7 bases, V lost 1 base, and 5 bases had no gene match. The CDR3 contains 14 residues. The germline V gene has CDR1 SGHNT and CDR2 YYREEE (reference sequence). In DNA form, the CDR3 reads TGTGCCAGCAGCTTGCCACAGGGGGCGCGTGGCTACACCTTC. It yields the protein CASSLPQGARGYTF.

The chain links TRBV20-1 to TRBJ2-7; 8 nucleotides align to TRBD1. Trimming cost V 3 bases and J 0 bases; bases outside gene matches: 13. This CDR3 is 17 amino acids long. Germline CDR1 and CDR2: DFQATT and SNEGSKA (reference sequence). CDR3 DNA: TGCAGTGCTAGTGGGGCAGGGGGCCCCAGGAGCTCCTACGAGCAGTACTTC. It is translated as CSASGAGGPRSSYEQYF.

Here the CDR3 reads CASSPPVRLNYGYTF. The CDR3 DNA is TGTGCCAGCAGCCCCCCCGTGCGCCTTAACTATGGCTACACCTTC. The genes are TRBV7-2 and TRBJ1-2; no clear D gene. CDR3 length equals 15 residues. V was pared by 5 bases and J by 1 base, with 14 bases between. Germline-derived CDR1 and CDR2 are SGHTA and FQGNSA.

CDR3 protein: CASSFRRQGELFF. The CDR3 nucleotides read TGTGCCAGCAGCTTTCGTCGCCAGGGGGAGCTGTTTTTT. The chain carries TRBV7-9 and TRBJ2-2; D gene unclear. Per the germline V gene, CDR1 is SEHNR and CDR2 is FQNEAQ (reference sequence). The V end was cut by 3 bases, the J end by 8 bases, with 10 bases between. There are 13 residues in the CDR3.

V gene TRBV12-3 or TRBV12-4 combines with J gene TRBJ1-2; a possible D gene is TRBD1 (6 bases). V lost 6 bases and J lost 4, with 12 bases in between. The CDR3 length is 13 residues. The CDR3 DNA reads as TGTGCCAGCAGCCGACAGGAAAGCTATGGCTACACCTTC. Its protein is CASSRQESYGYTF.

This clone was detected only a few times. This chain links TRBV7-2 with TRBJ2-7; TRBD1 matches at 8 bases. Germline CDR1 is SGHTA and CDR2 is FQGNSA. V shed 1 base and J 0 bases; nucleotides not matched to a gene: 8. The CDR3 contains 17 residues. This chain's CDR3 is CASSLVPGTGSSYEQYF. In DNA form, the CDR3 reads TGTGCCAGCAGCTTAGTCCCCGGGACAGGCAGCTCCTACGAGCAGTACTTC.

This CDR3 reads CSVAMTGAVEKLFF. DNA for the CDR3: TGCAGCGTTGCTATGACAGGGGCGGTCGAAAAACTGTTTTTT. The genes are TRBV29-1 and TRBJ1-4, with 8 bases aligning to TRBD1. Germline CDR1 reads SQVTM; CDR2 reads ANQGSEA. This CDR3 comprises 14 residues. V lost 4 bases, J lost 8 bases, and 9 bases stayed unmatched.

The rearrangement links TRBV6-5 to TRBJ1-2; D is unclear. V lost 10 bases, J lost 0 bases, and 12 bases lay in between. CDR1 and CDR2 from the germline V gene are MNHEY and SVGAGI. CDR3 length: 13 residues. CDR3: CATRRSANYGYTF. The CDR3 DNA is TGTGCCACTAGACGGAGCGCTAACTATGGCTACACCTTC.

This clone showed up just a few times. J is TRBJ1-5 and V is TRBV6-2 or TRBV6-3, with 9 bases that match TRBD1. The germline V gene has CDR1 MNHEY and CDR2 SVGEGT. The CDR3 has 12 amino acids. Trimming at V came to 4 bases and at J to 16 bases, leaving 8 bases not matched to a gene. The CDR3 sequence is CASSSPDRGQHF. The CDR3 DNA reads as TGTGCCAGCAGTTCCCCGGACAGGGGACAACATTTT.

V and J are TRBV19 and TRBJ1-4; D possibly corresponds to TRBD1 (5 bases). CDR3 size: 14 residues. Germline CDR1 is LNHDA and CDR2 is SQIVND (reference sequence). The V gene lost 7 bases and the J gene lost 7 bases, with 16 bases spanning the gap. CDR3 sequence reads: CASTFGRAGEKLFF. The CDR3 DNA is TGTGCCAGTACCTTCGGCAGGGCAGGTGAAAAACTGTTTTTT.

This rearrangement joins TRBV7-9 to TRBJ1-1; TRBD1 matches at 7 bases. Germline CDR1 reads SEHNR; CDR2 reads FQNEAQ (reference sequence). The CDR3 runs to 12 residues. V shed 5 bases, J shed 7 bases, and the junction held 4 bases outside the gene matches. The CDR3, as DNA: TGTGCCAGCAGCAATCGGGACAGTGAAGCTTTCTTT. The encoded protein is CASSNRDSEAFF.

The chain employs TRBV10-2 and TRBJ2-1, with a tentative D call TRBD2 (5 bases). V was pared by 5 bases and J by 0 bases, with 11 bases between. Germline CDR1 is WSHSY and CDR2 is SAAADI. The CDR3 has 15 residues. CDR3 sequence (DNA): TGCGCCAGCAGTCACAGCGGACCCTCCTACAATGAGCAGTTCTTC. It is translated as CASSHSGPSYNEQFF.

CDR3 DNA sequence: TGTGCCAGCAGTTTGGACATGAACACTGAAGCTTTCTTT. Translated: CASSLDMNTEAFF. The chain carries TRBV27 and TRBJ1-1; a weak D match, TRBD1 (5 bases). Germline assignment: CDR1 MNHEY and CDR2 SMNVEV (reference sequence). The CDR3 has 13 amino acids. V dropped 3 bases and J dropped 0 bases, with 5 bases sitting between them.

This clone occurred once. The rearrangement uses TRBV7-2 and TRBJ1-1; unclear D gene. V dropped 1 base and J dropped 5 bases, with 26 bases sitting between them. CDR3 length equals 19 residues. Germline V gene data show CDR1 as SGHTA and CDR2 as FQGNSA. CDR3 protein: CASSLDFLKIPGGRTEAFF. CDR3 in DNA: TGTGCCAGCAGCTTAGATTTTTTGAAGATTCCCGGCGGGAGGACTGAAGCTTTCTTT.

The chain employs TRBV2 and TRBJ2-2; the D is unclear. V was clipped by 6 bases and J by 7 bases, with 6 bases between them. Germline-derived CDR1 and CDR2 are SNHLY and FYNNEI. The CDR3 has 11 residues. CDR3: CASSLFGELFF. The CDR3 DNA reads TGTGCCAGCAGCCTATTCGGGGAGCTGTTTTTT.

The V and J genes are TRBV30 and TRBJ1-5; D not certain. The V and J ends lost 0 bases and 3 bases respectively, with 6 bases between them. Germline V gene sequence: CDR1 GTSNPN, CDR2 SVGIG (reference sequence). The CDR3 contains 13 residues. The CDR3 nucleotides read TGTGCCTGGAGTGTAACCTACAATCAGCCCCAGCATTTT. It encodes CAWSVTYNQPQHF.

This chain uses TRBV11-3 with TRBJ2-3; the D gene is possibly TRBD2 (6 bases). V lost 3 bases, J lost 1 base, and 11 bases lay in between. CDR3 size: 15 residues. Looked up from germline, CDR1 is SGHNT and CDR2 is YENEEA. The CDR3 region is CASSFRGGGTDTQYF. The CDR3 DNA follows: TGTGCCAGCAGCTTTCGGGGCGGGGGCACAGATACGCAGTATTTT.

J is TRBJ1-1 and V is TRBV14; D is uncertain. Trimming cost V 4 bases and J 11 bases, with 17 bases left between them. Germline V gene lookup returns CDR1 SGHDN and CDR2 FVKESK. This CDR3 comprises 13 residues. CDR3 DNA: TGTGCCAGCAGCCCGTCAGGTGTATTCTTTGCTTTCTTT. Translation gives CASSPSGVFFAFF.

The genes are TRBV12-5 and TRBJ1-4; TRBD1 agrees at 8 bases. Germline CDR1 reads LGHNT; CDR2 reads FRNRAP. The trim removed 1 base at V and 0 bases at J, leaving 10 bases unmatched. The CDR3 loop spans 19 amino acids. CDR3: CASGLATWGQASTNEKLFF. The CDR3 DNA sequence: TGTGCTAGTGGTTTGGCGACTTGGGGACAGGCATCAACTAATGAAAAACTGTTTTTT.

This clone was observed once. This chain links TRBV9 with TRBJ1-1, with 7 positions matching TRBD1. The germline V gene has CDR1 SGDLS and CDR2 YYNGEE. The CDR3 sequence is 15 residues long. J was trimmed by 3 bases and V by 4 bases; bases with no gene match: 9. Here the CDR3 reads CASSPRQGLDTEAFF. CDR3 nucleotides: TGTGCCAGCAGCCCTCGACAGGGCCTCGACACTGAAGCTTTCTTT.

V usage is TRBV6-1 and J usage is TRBJ2-3, with D maybe TRBD2 (6 bases). Trimming took off 3 bases at V and 4 bases at J, with 14 bases between the two ends. Germline CDR1 reads MNHNS; CDR2 reads SASEGT. There are 15 residues in the CDR3. The CDR3 protein is CASSDPTSTADTQYF. The CDR3 DNA is TGTGCCAGCAGTGATCCGACTAGTACGGCAGATACGCAGTATTTT.

The rearrangement uses TRBV11-2 and TRBJ2-5, with TRBD1 matching 7 bases. Germline V gene lookup returns CDR1 SGHAT and CDR2 FQNNGV. The CDR3 runs to 15 residues. Trimming cost V 6 bases and J 1 base; bases outside gene matches: 8. The CDR3 spells CASSLQGMGQETQYF. DNA for the CDR3: TGTGCCAGCAGTTTACAGGGGATGGGCCAAGAGACCCAGTACTTC.

The chain has TRBV20-1 and TRBJ2-1; 8 bases align to TRBD2. CDR1 is DFQATT and CDR2 is SNEGSKA in the germline V gene (reference sequence). J gave up 7 bases and V 3 bases, and 8 bases lay outside the gene matches. CDR3 size: 14 residues. The CDR3 DNA sequence: TGCAGTGCTAGTCCAGCGGGGGCGAAAAATGAGCAGTTCTTC. Amino acid sequence: CSASPAGAKNEQFF.

The J gene is TRBJ2-1, the V gene TRBV11-2; 8 bases align to TRBD2. CDR1 and CDR2 from the germline V gene are SGHAT and FQNNGV. V was clipped by 5 bases and J by 4 bases; unmatched bases: 13. This CDR3 has 17 amino acids. The CDR3 sequence: CASSPYPGSGGYNEQFF. In DNA, the CDR3 is TGTGCCAGCAGCCCCTACCCTGGCAGCGGGGGTTACAATGAGCAGTTCTTC.

V usage is TRBV30 and J usage is TRBJ1-5; a possible D gene is TRBD1 (6 bases). Trimming took off 1 base at V and 5 bases at J, with 9 bases between the two ends. Germline CDR1 and CDR2: GTSNPN and SVGIG (reference sequence). This CDR3 region has 13 residues. CDR3 amino acids: CAWSGQEDQPQHF. DNA for the CDR3: TGTGCCTGGAGTGGACAGGAGGATCAGCCCCAGCATTTT.